One sample yielded the 25 T cell receptor beta chains listed below, sequenced in a study of technical replicates of blood from four donors. Here immunoSEQ multiplex PCR was the method, and the copy in TCRdb shows in-frame clones only, minus some. The sample holds tens of thousands of clones, just over 90% seen once. The sequencing sample was made of T cells isolated from PBMCs. The receptors here all came from a human donor in good health.

The rearrangement links TRBV5-1 to TRBJ2-7; D perhaps matches TRBD2 (6 bases). Deletions cut 5 bases from V and 1 base from J, with 16 bases between. CDR1 is SGHRS, CDR2 YFSETQ, per germline. The CDR3 has 15 residues. CDR3 nucleotides: TGCGCCAGCAGAGGACTCGGGGAGGAATCCTACGAGCAGTACTTC. Translation gives CASRGLGEESYEQYF.

This chain links TRBV6-1 with TRBJ2-1, with 11 bases lining up with TRBD2. Trimming cost V 6 bases and J 7 bases; bases outside gene matches: 8. Germline V CDR1 and CDR2: MNHNS, SASEGT. The CDR3 loop spans 15 amino acids. The CDR3 sequence: CASSTGTSGTNEQFF. In DNA, the CDR3 is TGTGCCAGCAGCACCGGGACTAGCGGTACGAATGAGCAGTTCTTC.

The chain couples TRBV5-1 to TRBJ2-1; perhaps TRBD2 as D (5 bases). The V end lost 7 bases, the J end lost 10 bases, and 12 bases lay between the germline ends. The CDR3 loop spans 11 amino acids. The V gene's germline CDR1 is SGHRS and CDR2 YFSETQ. The CDR3 sequence: CASGLYQEQFF. CDR3 coding DNA: TGCGCCAGCGGACTTTACCAGGAGCAGTTCTTC.

The chain joins TRBV5-6 to TRBJ2-1; 9 positions agree with TRBD2. Losses at the gene ends were 3 bases for V and 2 bases for J; bases not matched to a gene: 6. The germline CDR1 and CDR2 sequences are SGHDT and YYEEEE. The CDR3 has 16 amino acids. This chain's CDR3 is CASSSIAGDPYNEQFF. CDR3 sequence (DNA): TGTGCCAGCAGCTCGATAGCGGGAGATCCCTACAATGAGCAGTTCTTC.

The chain joins TRBV18 to TRBJ2-3, with D perhaps TRBD1 (6 bases). V was cut by 2 bases and J by 3 bases, with 12 bases left in between. Germline V gene sequence: CDR1 KGHSH, CDR2 LQKENI. The CDR3 has 15 residues. This CDR3 reads CASSPVTGGTDTQYF. CDR3 sequence (DNA): TGTGCCAGCTCACCAGTGACAGGTGGGACAGATACGCAGTATTTT.

The chain has TRBV7-2 and TRBJ2-3; D perhaps matches TRBD2 (5 bases). With 5 bases removed from V and 6 bases from J, the gap between germline ends came to 6 bases. Germline V CDR1 and CDR2: SGHTA, FQGNSA. This CDR3 spans 11 amino acids. In DNA form, the CDR3 reads TGTGCCAGCAGCGGGAGCGATACGCAGTATTTT. Translation gives CASSGSDTQYF.

V gene TRBV25-1 combines with J gene TRBJ2-2; TRBD2 matches at 12 bases. The CDR3 runs to 16 residues. V lost 7 bases, J lost 4 bases, and 7 bases stayed unmatched. CDR1 and CDR2 from the germline V gene are MGHDK and SYGVNS. Here the CDR3 DNA reads TGTGCCAGCAAAGGTCCTAGCGGGAGGGCCACCGGGGAGCTGTTTTTT. The encoded protein is CASKGPSGRATGELFF.

V is TRBV15 and J is TRBJ2-5; weak D call: TRBD2 (5 bases). Germline V gene data show CDR1 as LNHNV and CDR2 as YYDKDF (reference sequence). This CDR3 spans 16 amino acids. V gave up 3 bases and J gave up 0 bases, with 14 bases separating them. The CDR3, as DNA: TGTGCCACCAGCAGGGCGAGCGGACGGTACCAAGAGACCCAGTACTTC. Its translation: CATSRASGRYQETQYF.

The V and J genes are TRBV11-3 and TRBJ1-2; D call uncertain. V was cut by 5 bases and J by 3 bases, with 7 bases left in between. This CDR3 comprises 12 residues. Germline V gene sequence: CDR1 SGHNT, CDR2 YENEEA. The CDR3: CASSPRDYGYTF. The CDR3 nucleotides are TGTGCCAGCAGCCCACGGGACTATGGCTACACCTTC.

The V and J genes are TRBV5-4 and TRBJ1-2; D may be TRBD1 (5 bases). This CDR3 spans 12 amino acids. V shed 5 bases and J shed 2 bases, with 7 bases lying between them. Germline assignment: CDR1 SGHNT and CDR2 YYREEE (reference sequence). Written as DNA, the CDR3 is TGTGCCAGCAGAGCAGGGAACTATGGCTACACCTTC. Translating gives CASRAGNYGYTF.

This clone was detected once. The rearrangement links TRBV28 to TRBJ2-5; 11 bases agree with TRBD2. V lost 5 bases to trimming and J lost 2 bases; unmatched junction nucleotides: 7. The CDR3 contains 16 residues. CDR1 MDHEN and CDR2 SYDVKM come from the germline V gene. CDR3 protein: CASSQTTSGEQETQYF. DNA of the CDR3: TGTGCCAGCAGTCAGACGACTAGCGGGGAACAAGAGACCCAGTACTTC.

V and J are TRBV5-1 and TRBJ1-2; no clear D gene. Germline V lookup: CDR1 SGHRS, CDR2 YFSETQ. V lost 4 bases and J 1 base, leaving 17 bases between the germline ends. The CDR3 extends over 16 amino acids. The CDR3 DNA reads as TGCGCCAGCAGCCTGGGTCGTCAAACGGTTAACTATGGCTACACCTTC. Its translation: CASSLGRQTVNYGYTF.

As to this clone: Distinct nucleotide sequences in the sample also encode this CDR3. The rearrangement links TRBV28 to TRBJ1-4, with D possibly being TRBD1 (5 bases). The ends were cut back, 6 bases at V and 7 bases at J, with 15 bases in the middle. Per the germline V gene, CDR1 is MDHEN and CDR2 is SYDVKM. The CDR3 contains 14 residues. CDR3 nucleotides: TGTGCCAGCAGCTCCCCCGGGGGGGGTGAAAAACTGTTTTTT. Protein product: CASSSPGGGEKLFF.

This clone was observed once. V and J are TRBV28 and TRBJ2-2; no firm D call. The CDR3 extends over 14 amino acids. The ends were cut back, 5 bases at V and 2 bases at J, with 9 bases in the middle. The germline V gene has CDR1 MDHEN and CDR2 SYDVKM. The CDR3 sequence is CASSDTLNTGELFF. The CDR3 DNA reads as TGTGCCAGCAGTGACACCTTAAACACCGGGGAGCTGTTTTTT. The whole variable domain, filled in from reference TRBV28 and TRBJ2-2, reads DVKVTQSSRYLVKRTGEKVFLECVQDMDHENMFWYRQDPGLGLRLIYFSYDVKMKEKGDIPEGYSVSREKKERFSLILESASTNQTSMYLCASSDTLNTGELFFGEGSRLTVL.

This rearrangement joins TRBV9 to TRBJ1-6; no definite D call. CDR1 and CDR2 (germline): SGDLS, YYNGEE. Trimming shortened V by 5 bases and J by 1 base, and 10 bases separated the two germline ends. This CDR3 contains 15 residues. CDR3: CASREAESYNSPLHF. The CDR3 nucleotides are TGTGCCAGCAGGGAGGCGGAATCCTATAATTCACCCCTCCACTTT. Together with reference TRBV9 and TRBJ1-6, the CDR3 gives the full variable domain: DSGVTQTPKHLITATGQRVTLRCSPRSGDLSVYWYQQSLDQGLQFLIQYYNGEERAKGNILERFSAQQFPDLHSELNLSSLELGDSALYFCASREAESYNSPLHFGNGTRLTVT.

V usage is TRBV6-5 and J usage is TRBJ1-2; TRBD1 aligns across 7 bases. CDR1 and CDR2 (germline): MNHEY, SVGAGI. The CDR3 totals 14 residues. J was trimmed by 8 bases and V by 4 bases; bases with no gene match: 10. The chain's CDR3 is CASSLKGALGGYTF. CDR3 nucleotides: TGTGCCAGCAGTTTGAAGGGGGCGCTTGGCGGCTACACCTTC.

V gene TRBV6-1 combines with J gene TRBJ1-2; a weak D match, TRBD1 (6 bases). Germline CDR1 is MNHNS and CDR2 is SASEGT. The V end was cut by 5 bases, the J end by 4 bases, with 14 bases between. CDR3 length: 14 residues. The CDR3 sequence: CASSKTSGVYGYTF. The CDR3 DNA reads as TGTGCCAGCAGTAAAACCTCAGGGGTCTATGGCTACACCTTC.

V gene TRBV5-1 combines with J gene TRBJ2-3; maybe TRBD2 (6 bases). The CDR3 contains 14 residues. Deletions cut 0 bases from V and 2 bases from J, with 7 bases between. Germline-derived CDR1 and CDR2 are SGHRS and YFSETQ. The CDR3 loop is CASSLASATDTQYF. The CDR3 DNA sequence: TGCGCCAGCAGCTTGGCTAGCGCCACAGATACGCAGTATTTT.

The rearrangement uses TRBV7-8 and TRBJ2-1, with a possible D match to TRBD2 (6 bases). The CDR3 has 15 residues. Trimming shortened V by 1 base and J by 4 bases, and 11 bases separated the two germline ends. The germline gives CDR1 SGHVS, CDR2 FQNEAQ. The CDR3 protein is CASSLGNSGYNEQFF. The CDR3 region has the DNA TGTGCCAGCAGCTTAGGGAATAGCGGTTACAATGAGCAGTTCTTC.

The V and J genes are TRBV29-1 and TRBJ2-7; 7 nucleotides line up with TRBD1. The ends lost 0 bases at V and 7 bases at J; junction bases unmatched: 12. In germline, CDR1 is SQVTM, CDR2 ANQGSEA. The length of the CDR3 is 15 residues. The chain's CDR3 is CSVEDRDSRFREQYF. CDR3 sequence (DNA): TGCAGCGTTGAAGATCGGGACAGCAGGTTCAGGGAGCAGTACTTC.

V and J are TRBV7-6 and TRBJ1-3, with TRBD1 identical over 8 bases. The germline CDR1 and CDR2 sequences are SGHVS and FNYEAQ. The J segment lost 8 bases and the V segment lost 4 bases, leaving 7 bases of the junction unmatched. The CDR3 has 14 amino acids. The CDR3 reads CASSSRQGTDTIYF. CDR3 nucleotide sequence: TGTGCCAGCAGCTCGAGACAGGGGACGGACACCATATATTTT.

For the CDR3, the DNA is TGTGCCAGCAGCTTAAACGGACAGTCAAATTCACCCCTCCACTTT. Translated: CASSLNGQSNSPLHF. V usage is TRBV7-3 and J usage is TRBJ1-6, with D maybe TRBD1 (6 bases). Trimming stripped 1 base from V and 7 bases from J, with 11 bases between. Looked up from germline, CDR1 is SGHTA and CDR2 is FQGTGA. This CDR3 region has 15 residues. The variable domain in full, with the rest retrieved from reference TRBV7-3 and TRBJ1-6, is GAGVSQTPSNKVTEKGKYVELRCDPISGHTALYWYRQSLGQGPEFLIYFQGTGAADDSGLPNDRFFAVRPEGSVSTLKIQRTERGDSAVYLCASSLNGQSNSPLHFGNGTRLTVT.

The J gene is TRBJ2-1, the V gene TRBV29-1, with 7 bases matching TRBD1. The CDR3 extends over 14 amino acids. Germline-derived CDR1 and CDR2 are SQVTM and ANQGSEA. V trimming: 8 bases; J trimming: 3 bases; junction bases outside the gene matches: 10. DNA of the CDR3: TGCAGCTCTTTGGGGACAGTGGTCTACAATGAGCAGTTCTTC. This codes for CSSLGTVVYNEQFF.

The chain is built from TRBV5-4 and TRBJ2-7; D is undetermined. The V gene lost 5 bases and the J gene lost 1 base, with 19 bases spanning the gap. Per germline, CDR1 SGHNT and CDR2 YYREEE (reference sequence). The CDR3 is 16 amino acids. The CDR3 DNA reads TGTGCCAGCAGAGCTGGTGTCGCCCAGGATTCCTACGAGCAGTACTTC. Amino acid sequence: CASRAGVAQDSYEQYF.

The chain uses TRBV7-3 and TRBJ1-2, with TRBD1 matching over 11 bases. The V gene end was trimmed by 5 bases and the J gene end by 4 bases; junction bases not matched to a gene: 3. CDR1 is SGHTA and CDR2 is FQGTGA in the germline V gene. This CDR3 has 14 amino acids. The CDR3 region is CASSLGQGAYGYTF. The CDR3 nucleotides are TGTGCCAGCAGCCTTGGACAGGGGGCCTATGGCTACACCTTC.